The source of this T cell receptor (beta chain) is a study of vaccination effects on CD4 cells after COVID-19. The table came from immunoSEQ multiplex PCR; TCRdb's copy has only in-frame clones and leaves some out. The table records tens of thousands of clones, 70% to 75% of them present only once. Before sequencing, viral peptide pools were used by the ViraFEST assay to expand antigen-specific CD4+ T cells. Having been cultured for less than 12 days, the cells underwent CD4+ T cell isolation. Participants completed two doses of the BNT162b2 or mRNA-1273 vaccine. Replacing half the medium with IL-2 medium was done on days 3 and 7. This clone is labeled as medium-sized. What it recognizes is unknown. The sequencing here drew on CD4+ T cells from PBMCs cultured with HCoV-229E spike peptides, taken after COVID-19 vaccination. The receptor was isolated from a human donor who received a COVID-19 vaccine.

The CDR3: CASSGPGTVTEAFF. The CDR3 nucleotides read TGCGCCAGCAGCGGTCCCGGGACAGTCACTGAAGCTTTCTTT. This rearrangement joins TRBV5-1 to TRBJ1-1, with 7 positions matching TRBD1. Trimming took 4 bases from V and 4 from J; bases not matched to a gene: 7. The CDR3 has 14 amino acids. The germline gives CDR1 SGHRS, CDR2 YFSETQ.